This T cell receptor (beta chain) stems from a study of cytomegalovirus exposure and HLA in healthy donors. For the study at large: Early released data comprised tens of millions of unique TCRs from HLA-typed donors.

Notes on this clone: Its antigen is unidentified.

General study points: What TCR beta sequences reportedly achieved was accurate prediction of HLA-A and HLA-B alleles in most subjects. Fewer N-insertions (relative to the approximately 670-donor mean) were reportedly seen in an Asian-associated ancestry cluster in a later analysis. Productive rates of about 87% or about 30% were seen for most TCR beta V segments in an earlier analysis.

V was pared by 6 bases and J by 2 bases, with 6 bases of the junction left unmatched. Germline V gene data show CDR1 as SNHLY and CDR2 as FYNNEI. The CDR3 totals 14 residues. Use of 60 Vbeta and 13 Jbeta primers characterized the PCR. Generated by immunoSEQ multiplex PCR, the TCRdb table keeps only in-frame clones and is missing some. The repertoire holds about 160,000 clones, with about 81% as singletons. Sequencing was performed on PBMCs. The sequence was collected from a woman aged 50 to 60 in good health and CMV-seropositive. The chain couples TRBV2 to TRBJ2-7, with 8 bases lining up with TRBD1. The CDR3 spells CASRKGQATYEQYF. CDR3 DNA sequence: TGTGCCAGCAGAAAGGGACAGGCGACCTACGAGCAGTACTTC.